The 13 T cell receptor beta chains listed next were all sequenced from one sample in a study of beta chain features in type 1 diabetes. Study-level points and caveats: Shorter TCRB CDR3s, moderately but significantly so, marked every one of the four CD4+ subsets in Type 1 diabetes patients.

Their antigens remain unidentified. Expressed TCRB transcripts were sequenced, since all the RNA that had been isolated was reverse transcribed. TCRdb's copy holds only in-frame clones and misses some; the assay was immunoSEQ multiplex PCR. Here the sample spans approximately 250,000 clones, about 23% being singletons. Sequenced material: naive CD4+ T cells from blood. All receptors derive from a woman younger than 45 with type 1 diabetes.

The chain links TRBV29-1 to TRBJ1-1; D is unclear. The V end lost 7 bases, the J end lost 3 bases, and 18 bases lay between the germline ends. CDR1 is SQVTM, CDR2 ANQGSEA, per germline. The CDR3 sequence is 14 residues long. The CDR3 reads CSALDGERDTEAFF. DNA of the CDR3: TGCAGCGCCCTGGACGGGGAAAGGGACACTGAAGCTTTCTTT.

This clone was seen a few times. The rearrangement uses TRBV9 and TRBJ2-5; TRBD2 matches at 8 bases. V lost 3 bases, J lost 4 bases, and 8 bases stayed unmatched. The CDR3 is 15 amino acids. Germline CDR1 and CDR2: SGDLS and YYNGEE. The CDR3 nucleotides read TGTGCCAGCAGCGCCCTCGGACTAGCTGTAGAGACCCAGTACTTC. Translating it yields CASSALGLAVETQYF.

The chain carries TRBV9 and TRBJ2-2; 8 positions agree with TRBD2. J was trimmed by 1 base and V by 5 bases; bases with no gene match: 4. CDR3 size: 15 residues. The germline V gene encodes CDR1 SGDLS and CDR2 YYNGEE. The CDR3 DNA reads as TGTGCCAGCAGTCCAACTAGCGGGAACACCGGGGAGCTGTTTTTT. This sequence encodes CASSPTSGNTGELFF.

The sample holds a few counts of this clone. The rearrangement uses TRBV7-9 and TRBJ2-7; D possibly corresponds to TRBD1 (6 bases). Trimming pared 2 bases from V and 2 bases from J, leaving 13 bases between. The germline gives CDR1 SEHNR, CDR2 FQNEAQ (reference sequence). This CDR3 contains 15 residues. DNA for the CDR3: TGTGCCAGCAGCTTAACCCAGGACAGAGCCTACGAGCAGTACTTC. It codes for CASSLTQDRAYEQYF.

This clone was detected only a few times. The rearrangement links TRBV27 to TRBJ1-1, with TRBD1 identical over 7 bases. Losses at the gene ends were 5 bases for V and 1 base for J; bases not matched to a gene: 4. Germline V gives CDR1 MNHEY, CDR2 SMNVEV (reference sequence). There are 14 residues in the CDR3. The CDR3 region is CASSPWDRNTEAFF. The DNA of the CDR3 is TGTGCCAGCAGTCCCTGGGACAGGAACACTGAAGCTTTCTTT.

This clone has just a few counts. The V and J genes are TRBV29-1 and TRBJ1-2; 7 bases fit TRBD1. CDR1 SQVTM and CDR2 ANQGSEA come from the germline V gene. Trimming cost V 6 bases and J 4 bases; bases outside gene matches: 14. The CDR3 runs to 15 residues. CDR3 amino acids: CSVQGDSIKPYGYTF. DNA for the CDR3: TGCAGCGTCCAAGGGGACAGTATTAAACCCTATGGCTACACCTTC.

Regarding this clone: Other DNA sequences of this sample code for an identical CDR3. The CDR3 region has the DNA TGTGCCAGCAGCTCGAGCACAGATACGCAGTATTTT. Encoded protein: CASSSSTDTQYF. The chain recombines TRBV7-9 with TRBJ2-3; no clear D. The CDR3 spans 12 residues. Trimming removed 4 bases from V and 0 bases from J, with 2 bases in between. CDR1 is SEHNR, CDR2 FQNEAQ, per germline (reference sequence).

The chain has TRBV5-4 and TRBJ2-3; 9 nucleotides match TRBD2. Germline assignment: CDR1 SGHNT and CDR2 YYREEE (reference sequence). CDR3 length: 15 residues. The J segment lost 6 bases and the V segment lost 0 bases, leaving 5 bases of the junction unmatched. CDR3 DNA sequence: TGTGCCAGCAGCTTGGGCGGGAGGGCCAGGGATACGCAGTATTTT. As protein: CASSLGGRARDTQYF.

This clone turned up a few times. The genes are TRBV19 and TRBJ1-1, with D uncertain. Germline values: CDR1 LNHDA, CDR2 SQIVND (reference sequence). Trimming stripped 5 bases from V and 1 base from J, with 8 bases between. This CDR3 contains 13 residues. The CDR3 DNA follows: TGTGCCAGTAGTCGTACATGGAACACTGAAGCTTTCTTT. Translating gives CASSRTWNTEAFF.

The chain is built from TRBV28 and TRBJ2-1; no reliable D call. Germline CDR1 reads MDHEN; CDR2 reads SYDVKM. V was shortened by 7 bases and J by 0 bases, with 7 bases between the two germline ends. This CDR3 has 13 residues. The CDR3 bases are TGTGCCAGCACGGGTTTCTCCTACAATGAGCAGTTCTTC. Its protein is CASTGFSYNEQFF.

The J gene is TRBJ2-1, the V gene TRBV2; 13 bases are shared with TRBD2. Germline CDR1 and CDR2: SNHLY and FYNNEI. Losses at the gene ends were 6 bases for V and 7 bases for J; bases not matched to a gene: 6. The CDR3 loop spans 15 amino acids. The CDR3 DNA reads as TGTGCCAGCAGGGCCCGGACTAGCGGGAGTAATGAGCAGTTCTTC. It codes for CASRARTSGSNEQFF.

The CDR3: CASSKGTDYNEQFF. CDR3 coding DNA: TGTGCCAGCAGTAAGGGGACTGACTACAATGAGCAGTTCTTC. This sequence joins TRBV25-1 and TRBJ2-1, with D perhaps matching TRBD2 (6 bases). Germline V CDR1 and CDR2: MGHDK, SYGVNS. CDR3 length: 14 residues. V lost 5 bases, J lost 3 bases, and 11 bases lay in between.

The CDR3 nucleotides are TGTGCCACCAGCAGGGGCCTTAGCGGGAGTGGGGATACGCAGTATTTT. Encoded protein: CATSRGLSGSGDTQYF. The chain combines TRBV15 with TRBJ2-3, with 9 bases lining up with TRBD2. V lost 3 bases to trimming and J lost 6 bases; unmatched junction nucleotides: 10. The germline V gene has CDR1 LNHNV and CDR2 YYDKDF (reference sequence). This CDR3 has 16 amino acids.